The 8 T cell receptor beta chains given below trace back to one sample, sequenced in a study of early T cells in non-severe SARS-CoV-2 infection. TCRdb recomputed calls from the 5' RACE reads with MiXCR, one row per CDR3 protein. The profile shows 20,000 to 25,000 distinct CDR3 sequences, around 5% of them singletons. Sample: whole blood. The source of these receptors is an adult who was a healthcare worker with PCR-confirmed SARS-CoV-2 infection or an uninfected control (not recorded which).

The V and J genes are TRBV6-5 and TRBJ1-4; TRBD1 might be the D (5 bases). This CDR3 has 14 amino acids. Germline CDR1 and CDR2: MNHEY and SVGAGI. Trimming removed 6 bases at V and 7 bases at J, with 15 bases between. The CDR3 spells CASSPSFGGEKLFF. CDR3 in DNA: TGTGCCAGCAGCCCCTCGTTTGGGGGTGAAAAACTGTTTTTT.

This clonotype is medium-sized in the sample. The J gene is TRBJ2-1, the V gene TRBV6-5; 8 nucleotides agree with TRBD2. Germline lookup yields CDR1 MNHEY and CDR2 SVGAGI. Trimming at V came to 1 base and at J to 6 bases, leaving 8 bases not matched to a gene. The CDR3 has 16 residues. This CDR3 reads CASSYLNLAGGNEQFF. The DNA for the CDR3 is TGTGCCAGCAGTTACTTAAACCTAGCGGGTGGCAATGAGCAGTTCTTC.

This clonotype was observed many times. This chain connects TRBV19 to TRBJ2-1; TRBD2 agrees at 9 bases. V lost 4 bases and J lost 7; bases outside the gene matches: 5. This CDR3 is built from 14 residues. Germline CDR1 LNHDA, CDR2 SQIVND (reference sequence). This chain's CDR3 is CASSRSSGINEQFF. In DNA form, the CDR3 reads TGTGCCAGTAGTAGGTCTAGCGGGATTAATGAGCAGTTCTTC.

This clonotype was found many times. The chain combines TRBV11-2 with TRBJ2-3; the D gene is possibly TRBD2 (5 bases). This CDR3 spans 18 amino acids. Trimming cost V 3 bases and J 6 bases, with 25 bases left between them. Germline V gives CDR1 SGHAT, CDR2 FQNNGV. In DNA, the CDR3 is TGTGCCAGCAGCTTCCGTTGGGGAGATCCCTCAAATCCCGATACGCAGTATTTT. The encoded protein is CASSFRWGDPSNPDTQYF.

In this sample, this clonotype turned up many times. The V and J genes are TRBV28 and TRBJ2-5; D uncertain. The length of the CDR3 is 13 residues. Trimming removed 3 bases at V and 0 bases at J, with 5 bases between. Germline V gene sequence: CDR1 MDHEN, CDR2 SYDVKM. DNA of the CDR3: TGTGCCAGCAGTTTCCAGAACCAAGAGACCCAGTACTTC. This codes for CASSFQNQETQYF.

This clonotype was counted ten times or more. This chain connects TRBV12-3 or TRBV12-4 to TRBJ2-1, with a possible D match to TRBD2 (6 bases). The V end was cut by 2 bases, the J end by 8 bases, with 7 bases between. This CDR3 contains 12 residues. CDR3 DNA sequence: TGTGCCAGCAGTTTACCGGGGGATGAGCAGTTCTTC. Its translation is CASSLPGDEQFF.

This clonotype was counted many times. The junction departs from germline at one end; a sequencing error may be responsible. This chain uses TRBV7-7 with TRBJ2-1; TRBD1 matches 10 bases. The CDR3 loop spans 15 amino acids. Germline values: CDR1 SSHAT, CDR2 FNYEAQ (reference sequence). The CDR3 DNA follows: TGTGCTAGCAGCGCGGGACAGGGGATTTACAATGAGCAGTTCTTC. It codes for CASSAGQGIYNEQFF.

In its sample, this clonotype ranks as medium-sized (0.01 to 0.1%). The J gene is TRBJ2-7, the V gene TRBV7-2; 8 nucleotides line up with TRBD2. The length of the CDR3 is 15 residues. Germline V gene sequence: CDR1 SGHTA, CDR2 FQGNSA. Trimming cost V 3 bases and J 3 bases; bases outside gene matches: 7. CDR3 sequence: CASSLTSVGIYEQYF. The CDR3 DNA reads as TGTGCCAGCAGCTTGACTAGCGTGGGGATCTACGAGCAGTACTTC.